These 3 T cell receptor beta chains originate from one sample sequenced in a study of beta chain features in type 1 diabetes. Of the isolated RNA, all was reverse transcribed, and so the sequenced material was expressed TCRB transcripts. Sequencing was performed with immunoSEQ multiplex PCR; in TCRdb, only in-frame clones are kept and a portion is missing. The sample includes under 90,000 clones, around 32% of them seen just once. Sequencing used stem cell memory CD4+ T cells from blood. Receptors were obtained from a woman under 30 in good health.

J is TRBJ1-1 and V is TRBV2; D perhaps matches TRBD1 (6 bases). V was shortened by 7 bases and J by 0 bases, with 12 bases between the two germline ends. The CDR3 covers 14 residues. CDR1 is SNHLY and CDR2 is FYNNEI in the germline V gene. The CDR3 coding sequence is TGTGCCAGCACCTACAGGGAAATGAACACTGAAGCTTTCTTT. Translating it yields CASTYREMNTEAFF.

The chain employs TRBV9 and TRBJ1-2, with a possible D match to TRBD1 (5 bases). The CDR3 totals 14 residues. Germline V lookup: CDR1 SGDLS, CDR2 YYNGEE. Between the trimmed V and J ends, which lost 2 bases and 0 bases, there was a span of 8 bases. This CDR3 is CASSVDTSNYGYTF. In DNA, the CDR3 is TGTGCCAGCAGCGTGGACACTTCTAACTATGGCTACACCTTC. Together with reference TRBV9 and TRBJ1-2, the CDR3 gives the full variable domain: DSGVTQTPKHLITATGQRVTLRCSPRSGDLSVYWYQQSLDQGLQFLIQYYNGEERAKGNILERFSAQQFPDLHSELNLSSLELGDSALYFCASSVDTSNYGYTFGSGTRLTVV.

J is TRBJ1-6 and V is TRBV9; D is ambiguous. Per the germline V gene, CDR1 is SGDLS and CDR2 is YYNGEE. Trimming shortened V by 0 bases and J by 0 bases, and 10 bases separated the two germline ends. This CDR3 comprises 17 residues. The DNA for the CDR3 is TGTGCCAGCAGCGTAGGTCCGGTGAGCTCCTATAATTCACCCCTCCACTTT. This codes for CASSVGPVSSYNSPLHF.